This is a list of T cell receptor beta chains from one sample in a study of blood T cell repertoires in COVID-19. Sequencing was performed with immunoSEQ multiplex PCR; in TCRdb, only in-frame clones are kept and a portion is missing. The sample holds fewer than 150,000 clones, roughly 84% seen once. Material for sequencing was PBMCs or T cells enriched from blood (not recorded which). These receptors came from a man in his forties or fifties in a cohort exposed to, infected with or recovered from COVID-19 (not recorded which). CDR3s include the opening cysteine and the closing phenylalanine or tryptophan. A D gene is named only where the DNA matches it firmly. Part of the rows lack a size; the others show once, few, many or a class for expanded clones.

j_call,clone_size,v_call,d_call,cdr3_aa,cdr3_nt
TRBJ2-1,.,TRBV18,.,CASSPLPEATSKNEQFF,TGTGCCAGCTCACCGTTACCGGAGGCGACCAGCAAAAATGAGCAGTTCTTC
TRBJ2-7,.,TRBV7-9,.,CASSLGWGLSYEQYF,TGTGCCAGCAGCTTAGGGTGGGGACTGTCCTACGAGCAGTACTTC
TRBJ2-5,.,TRBV11-2,.,CASSSAVPGSGATQYF,TGTGCCAGCAGCTCAGCGGTACCCGGGAGTGGGGCGACCCAGTACTTC
TRBJ2-1,once,TRBV4-1,TRBD2,CASSQDRPTSGRADEQFF,TGCGCCAGCAGCCAAGATCGCCCTACTAGCGGGAGGGCGGATGAGCAGTTCTTC
TRBJ2-2,.,TRBV3-1/TRBV3-2,TRBD2,CASSLSGTSVTNTGELFF,TGTGCCAGCAGCCTATCCGGGACTAGCGTCACGAACACCGGGGAGCTGTTTTTT
TRBJ1-2,.,TRBV18,.,CASSPQGPEDGYTF,TGTGCCAGCTCACCCCAGGGTCCTGAGGATGGCTACACCTTC
TRBJ2-7,.,TRBV19,TRBD1,CASSRTGNSYEQYF,TGTGCCAGTAGTAGGACAGGGAACTCCTACGAGCAGTACTTC
TRBJ1-4,.,TRBV28,TRBD1,CASTTGTGFEKLFF,TGTGCCAGCACCACCGGGACAGGGTTTGAAAAACTGTTTTTT
TRBJ2-7,.,TRBV6-1,.,CASSDAYSVGQYF,TGTGCCAGCAGTGATGCCTACAGTGTTGGGCAGTACTTC
TRBJ2-1,.,TRBV13,TRBD2,CASSWGLAGGIEQFF,TGTGCCAGCAGCTGGGGACTAGCGGGAGGCATTGAGCAGTTCTTC
TRBJ2-3,.,TRBV24-1,.,CATSEGESTDTQYF,TGTGCCACGTCCGAGGGGGAGAGCACAGATACGCAGTATTTT
TRBJ1-1,.,TRBV2,TRBD1,CASRIGTAGSAFF,TGTGCCAGCAGAATTGGGACAGCAGGATCAGCTTTCTTT
TRBJ2-3,.,TRBV9,.,CASSPPGLAYSGAQYF,TGTGCCAGCAGCCCCCCGGGCCTAGCTTATTCGGGTGCGCAGTATTTT
TRBJ1-5,.,TRBV12-3/TRBV12-4,TRBD1,CASSLTGGQPQHF,TGTGCCAGCAGTTTAACAGGGGGGCAGCCCCAGCATTTT
TRBJ1-2,once,TRBV29-1,.,CSVDRPAYGNNYGYTF,TGCAGCGTTGATCGCCCGGCGTACGGGAATAACTATGGCTACACCTTC
TRBJ1-1,few,TRBV20-1,TRBD1,CSASRAGTENTEAFF,TGCAGTGCTAGTAGAGCCGGGACAGAGAACACTGAAGCTTTCTTT
TRBJ2-7,.,TRBV7-2,TRBD1,CASTGQGRPYEQYF,TGTGCCAGCACGGGACAGGGTCGGCCTTACGAGCAGTACTTC
TRBJ1-6,few,TRBV4-1,TRBD1,CASSQNLLGQFISPLHF,TGCGCCAGCAGCCAGAACCTCCTGGGACAGTTTATTTCACCCCTCCACTTT
TRBJ2-7,once,TRBV30,TRBD2,CAWTGGGYGEQYF,TGTGCCTGGACCGGCGGGGGGTATGGGGAGCAGTACTTC
TRBJ2-2,once,TRBV6-2/TRBV6-3,TRBD1,CASSPGTGFSGELFF,TGTGCCAGCAGCCCCGGGACAGGGTTTAGCGGGGAGCTGTTTTTT
TRBJ2-2,.,TRBV10-3,.,CAISEAEGQPLNTGELFF,TGTGCCATCAGTGAGGCGGAGGGCCAACCTTTGAACACCGGGGAGCTGTTTTTT
TRBJ2-1,.,TRBV19,.,CASSTPGGKNEQFF,TGTGCCAGTAGTACCCCTGGAGGTAAGAATGAGCAGTTCTTC
TRBJ2-3,few,TRBV15,TRBD2,CATSRGAGAGDTQYF,TGTGCCACCAGCAGAGGGGCGGGAGCTGGAGATACGCAGTATTTT
TRBJ1-1,.,TRBV7-9,.,CASSPEAAWNTEAFF,TGTGCCAGCAGCCCAGAGGCGGCCTGGAACACTGAAGCTTTCTTT
TRBJ1-1,.,TRBV6-1,TRBD1,CASSEPQGANTEAFF,TGTGCCAGCAGTGAACCGCAGGGGGCGAACACTGAAGCTTTCTTT
TRBJ1-5,.,TRBV5-1,TRBD1,CASSLGTGVNQPQHF,TGCGCCAGCAGCCTGGGGACAGGGGTCAATCAGCCCCAGCATTTT
TRBJ1-6,.,TRBV13,.,CASSSNGQKNSPLHF,TGTGCCAGCAGCTCGAACGGACAGAAAAATTCACCCCTCCACTTT
TRBJ1-2,.,TRBV12-3/TRBV12-4,TRBD1,CASTDRVDYGYTF,TGTGCCAGCACGGACAGGGTGGACTATGGCTACACCTTC
TRBJ2-3,.,TRBV7-8,.,CASSLAGADTQYF,TGTGCCAGCAGCTTAGCCGGGGCAGATACGCAGTATTTT
TRBJ2-7,.,TRBV11-3,TRBD2,CASSLVPAGEQYF,TGTGCCAGCAGCTTAGTTCCAGCGGGGGAGCAGTACTTC
TRBJ2-2,.,TRBV12-5,TRBD2,CASGILGREGPNTGELFF,TGTGCTAGTGGTATACTCGGGCGGGAGGGCCCCAACACCGGGGAGCTGTTTTTT
TRBJ2-1,.,TRBV19,.,CASSSPGGAPMGNEQFF,TGTGCCAGTAGTAGCCCCGGGGGAGCTCCGATGGGCAATGAGCAGTTCTTC
TRBJ2-3,.,TRBV7-9,TRBD1,CASSFPGTGSDTQYF,TGTGCCAGCAGCTTCCCCGGGACAGGGTCAGATACGCAGTATTTT
TRBJ1-1,.,TRBV30,.,CAWSDSFPEAFF,TGTGCCTGGAGTGACAGTTTCCCTGAAGCTTTCTTT
TRBJ1-2,.,TRBV6-5,.,CASFADIYLYGYTF,TGTGCCAGCTTTGCGGACATATATCTCTATGGCTACACCTTC
TRBJ1-1,.,TRBV6-5,TRBD1,CASSRPTGQGTEAFF,TGTGCCAGCAGTAGACCGACAGGGCAAGGCACTGAAGCTTTCTTT
TRBJ1-6,.,TRBV9,TRBD1,CASSGTGGQGFSPLHF,TGTGCCAGCAGCGGTACGGGAGGACAGGGTTTTTCACCCCTCCACTTT
TRBJ2-5,.,TRBV27,.,CASSPGPARTQYF,TGTGCCAGCAGTCCAGGCCCAGCCCGGACCCAGTACTTC
TRBJ2-7,.,TRBV15,TRBD1,CATSSNRGAYEQYF,TGTGCCACCAGCAGCAACAGGGGAGCCTACGAGCAGTACTTC
TRBJ1-2,once,TRBV6-5,TRBD1,CASSYSTGGDGYTF,TGTGCCAGCAGTTACTCGACAGGGGGCGATGGCTACACCTTC